This T cell receptor (beta chain) appears in the sequencing data of a study of T cell responses to AZD1222 COVID-19 vaccine. Study-level findings and limits: Increases in Spike-specific TCR breadth and depth were seen after two AZD1222 doses.

Between the trimmed V and J ends, which lost 4 bases and 6 bases, there was a span of 14 bases. The CDR3 extends over 15 amino acids. CDR1 and CDR2 from the germline V gene are SGHRS and YFSETQ. About this clone: The target antigen is unknown.

Repertoires were generated with immunoSEQ multiplex PCR, while TCRdb's copy carries only in-frame clones and drops some. The sample has about 130,000 clones; approximately 94% are singletons. The J gene is TRBJ1-6, the V gene TRBV5-1, with D possibly TRBD1 on 5 matching bases. Here the sequenced sample was peripheral blood, taken on day 0 of AZD1222 vaccination. The receptor was derived from an adult in good health. CDR3 bases: TGCGCCAGCAGCAGGGCAGGGCCCCTTAATTCACCCCTCCACTTT. Protein product: CASSRAGPLNSPLHF. The variable domain in full, with the rest retrieved from reference TRBV5-1 and TRBJ1-6, is KAGVTQTPRYLIKTRGQQVTLSCSPISGHRSVSWYQQTPGQGLQFLFEYFSETQRNKGNFPGRFSGRQFSNSRSEMNVSTLELGDSALYLCASSRAGPLNSPLHFGNGTRLTVT.